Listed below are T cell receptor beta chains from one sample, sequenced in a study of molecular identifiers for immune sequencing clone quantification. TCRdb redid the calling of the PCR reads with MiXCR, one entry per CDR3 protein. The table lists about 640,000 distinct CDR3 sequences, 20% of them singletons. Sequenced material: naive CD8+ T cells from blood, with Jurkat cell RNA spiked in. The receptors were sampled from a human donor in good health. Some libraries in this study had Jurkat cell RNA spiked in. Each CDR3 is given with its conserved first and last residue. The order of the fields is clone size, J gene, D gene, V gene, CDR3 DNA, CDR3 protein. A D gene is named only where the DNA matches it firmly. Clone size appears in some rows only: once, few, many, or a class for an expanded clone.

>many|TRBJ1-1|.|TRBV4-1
TGCGCCAGCAGCCCTTTGGCCGACACTGAAGCTTTCTTT
CASSPLADTEAFF
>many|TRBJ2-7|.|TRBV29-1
TGCAGCGTCCTAGGGCCGCTCGGCGAGCAGTACTTC
CSVLGPLGEQYF
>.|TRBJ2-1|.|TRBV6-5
TGTGCCAGCAGTGGAAAGGGGACCGCCTACAATGAGCAGTTCTTC
CASSGKGTAYNEQFF
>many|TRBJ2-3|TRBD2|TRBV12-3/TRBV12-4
TGTGCCAGCGGCCGACAAGCGGGGGGGCCTCTAGATACGCAGTATTTT
CASGRQAGGPLDTQYF
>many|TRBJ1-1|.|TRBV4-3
TGCGCCAGCAGCCAAGTCGTCGTTTCGGACAGATACACTGAAGCTTTCTTT
CASSQVVVSDRYTEAFF
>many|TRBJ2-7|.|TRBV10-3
TGTGCCATCAGTGAAAACAGCTACGAGCAGTACTTC
CAISENSYEQYF
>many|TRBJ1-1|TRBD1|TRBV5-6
TGTGCCAGCAGCTTGTCCTCCCGGACAGGGGTTTTCACTGAAGCTTTCTTT
CASSLSSRTGVFTEAFF
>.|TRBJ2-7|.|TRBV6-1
TGTGCCGGCAGTGAAGGGGCGGGTTACGAGCAGTACTTC
CAGSEGAGYEQYF
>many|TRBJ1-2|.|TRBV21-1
TGTGCCAGCAGCATTTCTTACAGGCCTGGAGGCTATGGCTACACCTTC
CASSISYRPGGYGYTF
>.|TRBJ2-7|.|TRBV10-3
TGTGCCATCAGTGTGTCTCCAGGGACCAGCTCCAACGAGCAGTACTTC
CAISVSPGTSSNEQYF
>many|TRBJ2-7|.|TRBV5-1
TGCGCCAGCAGCCACGAGTACACCTACGAGCAGTACTTC
CASSHEYTYEQYF
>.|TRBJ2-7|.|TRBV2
TGTGCCAGCAGCGACGACAGGTACAGCTCCTACGAGCAGTACTTC
CASSDDRYSSYEQYF
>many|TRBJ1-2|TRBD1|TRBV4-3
TGCGCCAGCAGCCAAGTAAAGACAGGGCGCTCCTATGGCTACACCTTC
CASSQVKTGRSYGYTF
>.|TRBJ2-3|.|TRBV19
TGTGCCGGTAGTATAATTTCGTCAATTCGTCCAAGCACAGATACGCAGTATTTT
CAGSIISSIRPSTDTQYF
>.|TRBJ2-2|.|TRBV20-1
TGCAGTGCTAGAACGAGGTCCGGGGAGCTGTTTTTT
CSARTRSGELFF
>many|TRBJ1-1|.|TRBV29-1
TGCAGCGTTGAAAAGAGGAATGACGCTTTCTTT
CSVEKRNDAFF
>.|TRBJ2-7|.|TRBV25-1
TGTGCCAGCAGTGGCGAGGAGGATGATGAGCGGTACTTC
CASSGEEDDERYF
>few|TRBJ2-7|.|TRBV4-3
TGCGCCAGCAGCCAAGATTTGGTTCGGTACGAGCAGTACTTC
CASSQDLVRYEQYF
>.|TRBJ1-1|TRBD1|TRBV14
TGTGCCAGCAGCCAAGAAACAGGGGTGTCCACTGAAGCTTTCTTT
CASSQETGVSTEAFF
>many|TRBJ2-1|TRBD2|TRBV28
TGTGCCAGTGGCCCGGGACTAGCGTCAGTTGAGCAGTTCTTC
CASGPGLASVEQFF
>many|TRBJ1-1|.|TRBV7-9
TGTGCCAGCAGCACGACATTGGAAGCTTTCTTT
CASSTTLEAFF
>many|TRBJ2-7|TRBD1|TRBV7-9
TGTGCCAGCAGCCAAGGACAGGGCCGGTCCTACGAGCAGTACTTC
CASSQGQGRSYEQYF
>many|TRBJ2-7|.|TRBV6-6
TGTGCCAGCAGTTACTCGAGACTAGGGTACGAGCAGTACTTC
CASSYSRLGYEQYF
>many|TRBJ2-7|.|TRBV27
TGTGCCAGCAGTTCGGGACGTAACGAGCAGTACTTC
CASSSGRNEQYF
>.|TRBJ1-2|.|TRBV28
TGTGCCCGCAGGTCAGGGTTGTATGGCTACACCTTC
CARRSGLYGYTF
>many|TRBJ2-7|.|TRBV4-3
TGCGCCAGCAGCCAAGATCTGGCAGACTACGAGCAGTACTTC
CASSQDLADYEQYF
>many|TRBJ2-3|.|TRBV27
TGTGCCGTCCTTGGGCCAGAGGGTACGCAGTATTTT
CAVLGPEGTQYF
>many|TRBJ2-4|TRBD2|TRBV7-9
TGTGCCAGCGTCTCGGTTGGGGGGGGTCTAGCCAAAAACATTCAGTACTTC
CASVSVGGGLAKNIQYF
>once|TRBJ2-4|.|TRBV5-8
TGTGCCGGCAGCTTTTACCTAGCCAAAAACATTCAGTACTTC
CAGSFYLAKNIQYF
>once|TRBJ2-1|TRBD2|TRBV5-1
TGCGCCAGCAGCTTGGGGGCTAGCGGGGGGTTCCACAATGAGCCGTTCTTC
CASSLGASGGFHNEPFF
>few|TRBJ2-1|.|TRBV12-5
TGTGCTAGTGGTTTGGTAGGCGAAGCCCCGTTTCCGTTCTTC
CASGLVGEAPFPFF
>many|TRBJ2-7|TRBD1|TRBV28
TGTGCCAGCAGTTTCGACAGGGTTTACGAGCAGTACTTC
CASSFDRVYEQYF
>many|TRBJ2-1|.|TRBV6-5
TGTGCCAGCAACTTACGGGGGGCCAGCAATGAGCAGTTCTTC
CASNLRGASNEQFF
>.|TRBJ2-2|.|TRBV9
TGTGCCAGCAGCGTAGCGGCTAGCGAGAACACCGGGGAGCTGTTTTTT
CASSVAASENTGELFF
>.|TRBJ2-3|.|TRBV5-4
TGTGCCAGCAGCGCCTCGTGGGGCACAGATACGCAGTATTTT
CASSASWGTDTQYF
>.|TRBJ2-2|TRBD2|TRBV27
TGTGCCAGCAGTTTCATTCGCAAAGCGGGGGCTGGCGGGGAGCTGTTTTTT
CASSFIRKAGAGGELFF
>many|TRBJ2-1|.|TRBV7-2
TGTGCCAGCAGCTTAATGGCGGGGGGGACAGGGTTGCAGTTCTTC
CASSLMAGGTGLQFF
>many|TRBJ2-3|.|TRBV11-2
TGTGCCAGCAGCTGGCAGAGGGGCACAGATACGCAGTATTTT
CASSWQRGTDTQYF
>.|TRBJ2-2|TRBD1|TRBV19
TGTGCCAGTAGTATAGGGACAGGGTTTGGCGGGGAGCTGTTTTTT
CASSIGTGFGGELFF
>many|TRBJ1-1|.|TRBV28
TGTGCCAGCAGCGAGGGGGGTGCTGAAGCTTTCTTT
CASSEGGAEAFF
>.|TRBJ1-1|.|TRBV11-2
TGTGCCAGCAGCCCACTGGACACTGAAGCTTTCTTT
CASSPLDTEAFF
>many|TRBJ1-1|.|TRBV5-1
TGCGCCAGCAGCCTGGGGTCCGTCACTGAAGCTTTCTTT
CASSLGSVTEAFF
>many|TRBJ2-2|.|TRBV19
TGTGCCAGTAGTATAGGGTCCAGGGCACCCGGGGAGCTGTTTTTT
CASSIGSRAPGELFF
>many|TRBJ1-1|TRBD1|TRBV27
TGTGCCAGCAGTTTGGTCAGCCCGAGGGGGCTGAACACTGAAGCTTTCTTT
CASSLVSPRGLNTEAFF
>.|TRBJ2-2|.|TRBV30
TGTGCCTGGAGTGTCCTGAACACCGGGGAGCTGTTTTTT
CAWSVLNTGELFF
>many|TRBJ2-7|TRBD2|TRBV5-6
TGTGCCAGCAGCTTGGAGACAGGTGGGACTAGCGCCTTCTACGAGCAGTACTTC
CASSLETGGTSAFYEQYF
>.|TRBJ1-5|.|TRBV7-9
TGTGCCAGCAGCCCCTCGGAGAATAGCAATCAGCCCCAGCATTTT
CASSPSENSNQPQHF
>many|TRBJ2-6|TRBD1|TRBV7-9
TGTGCCAGCAGCTCCAGCGAGACCGGGACAGGAGTCTCTGGGGCCAACGTCCTGACTTTC
CASSSSETGTGVSGANVLTF
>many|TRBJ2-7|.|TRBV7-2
TGTGCCAGCAGCTTGACCTACGAGCAGTACTTC
CASSLTYEQYF
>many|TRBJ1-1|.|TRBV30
TGTGCCTGGAGTCCTCTGAGCACTGAAGCTTTCTTT
CAWSPLSTEAFF
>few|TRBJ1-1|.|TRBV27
TGTGCCAGCAGTTTAACGGGGGACATCACTGAAGCTTTCTTT
CASSLTGDITEAFF
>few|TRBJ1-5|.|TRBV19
TGTGCCAGTACTGGGATCCAAGTGGGCAATCAGCCCCAGCATTTT
CASTGIQVGNQPQHF
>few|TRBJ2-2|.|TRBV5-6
TGTGCCAGCAGGGTCGGGGGTCCTAACACCGGGGAGCTGTTTTTT
CASRVGGPNTGELFF
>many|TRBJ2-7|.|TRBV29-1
TGCAGCGCCGGCGCCACACCCTACGAGCAGTACTTC
CSAGATPYEQYF